The source of this T cell receptor beta chain is a study of T cell responses to AZD1222 COVID-19 vaccine. The protocol was immunoSEQ multiplex PCR, while the TCRdb copy is restricted to in-frame clones and leaves out a portion. The sample has approximately 270,000 clones; almost 95% are singletons. Germline CDR1 and CDR2: SGHNT and YYREEE (reference sequence). V lost 5 bases to trimming and J lost 3 bases, with 15 bases between them. CDR3 length equals 14 residues. The analysis combined second doses at about 4 or about 12 weeks. V usage is TRBV5-4 and J usage is TRBJ2-7; maybe TRBD2 (6 bases). The sample was peripheral blood, taken 28 days after the second AZD1222 dose. The sequence was obtained from an adult who received the AZD1222 COVID-19 vaccine. CDR3 protein: CASSPRGLGYEQYF. CDR3 in DNA: TGTGCCAGCAGTCCGCGGGGTTTGGGCTACGAGCAGTACTTC. Full variable domain (rest looked up from reference TRBV5-4 and TRBJ2-7): ETGVTQSPTHLIKTRGQQVTLRCSSQSGHNTVSWYQQALGQGPQFIFQYYREEENGRGNFPPRFSGLQFPNYSSELNVNALELDDSALYLCASSPRGLGYEQYFGPGTRLTVT.